A single sample gave rise to the 9 T cell receptor beta chains below, sequenced in a study of T cells in localized non-small cell lung cancer. The data were produced by immunoSEQ multiplex PCR, yet TCRdb's version contains in-frame clones alone and is incomplete. This sample has more than 70,000 clones, with 84% found just once. This specimen was peripheral blood, taken before any cancer treatment. The source is a man between 40 and 70 years old with stage I lung adenocarcinoma.

The J gene is TRBJ2-5, the V gene TRBV28; D call uncertain. Trimming left V 10 bases short and J 5 bases short, with 14 bases between. The germline gives CDR1 MDHEN, CDR2 SYDVKM. The CDR3 totals 12 residues. The CDR3 spells CATHAEGETQYF. In nucleotides, the CDR3 is TGTGCCACTCATGCGGAAGGGGAGACCCAGTACTTC.

The chain carries TRBV30 and TRBJ1-1; 7 bases align to TRBD1. V gave up 5 bases and J gave up 2 bases; unmatched junction bases: 8. Germline V CDR1 and CDR2: GTSNPN, SVGIG (reference sequence). This CDR3 region has 14 residues. The CDR3 DNA follows: TGTGCCTGGGGACGGGGACAGCCAAACACTGAAGCTTTCTTT. It specifies CAWGRGQPNTEAFF.

The CDR3 coding sequence is TGTACGGGGGGTAACCCCGCCTGGTTGGATGAGCAGTTCTTC. Encoded protein: CTGGNPAWLDEQFF. V usage is TRBV6-5 and J usage is TRBJ2-1; TRBD2 aligns across 7 bases. The CDR3 length is 14 residues. The germline CDR1 and CDR2 sequences are MNHEY and SVGAGI.

The gene calls are TRBV5-5 and TRBJ1-2, with D uncertain. Germline V gives CDR1 SGHKS, CDR2 YYEKEE (reference sequence). Trimming shortened V by 1 base and J by 4 bases, and 8 bases separated the two germline ends. There are 13 residues in the CDR3. Written as DNA, the CDR3 is TGTGCCAGCAGCTTGCGAGGGATCTATGGCTACACCTTC. Translation: CASSLRGIYGYTF.

This clone was seen at least ten times. The chain employs TRBV10-1 and TRBJ2-1; perhaps TRBD2 as D (5 bases). Trimming cost V 4 bases and J 12 bases, with 16 bases left between them. Germline CDR1 WNHNN, CDR2 SYGVQD (reference sequence). This CDR3 spans 13 amino acids. CDR3 sequence reads: CASSAIDRDGQFF. The CDR3, as DNA: TGCGCCAGCAGTGCCATAGACCGGGATGGGCAGTTCTTC.

The chain recombines TRBV28 with TRBJ2-5, with D perhaps given as TRBD1 or TRBD2 (5 bases each). With 4 bases removed from V and 5 bases from J, the gap between germline ends came to 20 bases. The CDR3 contains 16 residues. The germline V gene has CDR1 MDHEN and CDR2 SYDVKM. The CDR3: CASSSPPTGKGETQYF. In DNA, the CDR3 is TGTGCCAGCAGTTCCCCGCCGACGGGGAAGGGGGAGACCCAGTACTTC.

The V call is TRBV18, the J call TRBJ2-7; D might be TRBD2 (5 bases). Germline V gene data show CDR1 as KGHSH and CDR2 as LQKENI. This CDR3 is 13 amino acids long. V was pared by 6 bases and J by 4 bases, with 13 bases between. CDR3 coding DNA: TGTGCCAGCTCTCGGACTCAATATTACGAGCAGTACTTC. It encodes CASSRTQYYEQYF.

V usage is TRBV7-9 and J usage is TRBJ2-3; no clear D. Looked up from germline, CDR1 is SEHNR and CDR2 is FQNEAQ (reference sequence). The length of the CDR3 is 13 residues. The V gene lost 1 base and the J gene lost 11 bases, with 13 bases spanning the gap. This CDR3 is CASSLGVILGQYF. Written as DNA, the CDR3 is TGTGCCAGCAGCTTAGGGGTAATATTGGGGCAGTATTTT.

The V gene is TRBV5-8, the J gene TRBJ1-3; tentative D call: TRBD1 (5 bases). The CDR3 is 15 residues long. In germline, CDR1 is SGHTS, CDR2 YDEGEE. V was clipped by 4 bases and J by 4 bases, with 15 bases between them. The CDR3 sequence: CASSPPGVKGNTIYF. CDR3 DNA: TGTGCCAGCAGCCCCCCGGGGGTTAAAGGAAACACCATATATTTT.